This entry concerns a single T cell receptor beta chain. TCRdb's copy holds only in-frame clones and misses some; the assay was immunoSEQ multiplex PCR. The data hold some 100,000 clones, with about three quarters observed a single time. This specimen comes from a study of blood T cell repertoires in COVID-19. CDR1 is KGHSH, CDR2 LQKENI, per germline. Trimming at V came to 1 base and at J to 5 bases, leaving 7 bases not matched to a gene. The CDR3 spans 15 residues. The specimen sequenced was peripheral blood. This TCR was sampled from a man in his 70s with acute or convalescent COVID-19. The V and J genes are TRBV18 and TRBJ1-1, with TRBD1 identical over 7 bases. This CDR3 reads CASSPLNRGWTEAFF. CDR3 nucleotides: TGTGCCAGCTCACCACTAAACAGGGGTTGGACTGAAGCTTTCTTT.